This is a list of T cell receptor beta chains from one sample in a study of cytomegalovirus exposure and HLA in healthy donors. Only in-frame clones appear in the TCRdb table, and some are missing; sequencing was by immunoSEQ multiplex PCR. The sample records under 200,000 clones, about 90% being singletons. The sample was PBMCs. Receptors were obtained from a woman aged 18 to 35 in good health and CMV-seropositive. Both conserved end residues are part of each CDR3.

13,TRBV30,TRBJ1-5,CAWGGSTHQPQHF
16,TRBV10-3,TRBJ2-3,CAISESGTGDTDTQYF
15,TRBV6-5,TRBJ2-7,CASSSDRGFTYEQYF
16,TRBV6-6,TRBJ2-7,CASSYGLAGLSYEQYF
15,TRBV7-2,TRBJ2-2,CASSLYRANTGELFF
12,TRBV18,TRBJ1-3,CASSPQGDTIYF
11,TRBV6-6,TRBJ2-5,CASSPQETQYF
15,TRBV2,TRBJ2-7,CASNGQGALLGEQYF
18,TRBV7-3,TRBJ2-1,CASSLSRTGLAGPNEQFF
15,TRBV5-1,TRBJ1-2,CASSGGNRDRYGYTF
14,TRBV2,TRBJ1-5,CASPDREENQPQHF
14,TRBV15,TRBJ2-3,CATSRQWDRHTQYF
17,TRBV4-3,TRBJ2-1,CASSPRTSGSSYNEQFF
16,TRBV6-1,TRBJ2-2,CASSDTKRGGAGELFF
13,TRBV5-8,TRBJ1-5,CASSHGVVQPQHF
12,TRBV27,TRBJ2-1,CASSFRGNEQFF
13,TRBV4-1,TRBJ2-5,CASSQAPSETQYF
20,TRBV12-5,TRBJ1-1,CASGLVFVLQPTGTDSEAFF
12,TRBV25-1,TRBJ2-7,CASSGPGDEQYF
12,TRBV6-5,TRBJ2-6,CASSAGANVLTF
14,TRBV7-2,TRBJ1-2,CASSLGLGGYGYTF
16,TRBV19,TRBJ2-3,CASSVNLAGATDTQYF
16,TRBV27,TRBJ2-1,CASSFPQGKGYNEQFF
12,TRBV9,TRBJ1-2,CASGQVDYGYTF
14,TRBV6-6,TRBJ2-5,CASSSDRLGKTQYF
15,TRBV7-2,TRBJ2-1,CASSPPAAPAVEQFF
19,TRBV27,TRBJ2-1,CASSPKGLARAPTYNEQFF
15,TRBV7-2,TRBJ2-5,CASSSRGGSRETQYF